These T cell receptor beta chains were read from a single sample in a study of identical twins. Using its own MiXCR run on the 5' RACE reads, TCRdb lists one record per CDR3 protein. The table records 700,000 or so distinct CDR3 sequences, under 9% of them present only once. A further study also used this sample, focusing on yellow fever vaccine responses in identical twins.

Material: PBMCs. The receptors come from a young woman in good health. Both conserved end residues are part of each CDR3. D genes are given only for firm matches. The size entry is marked missing in some rows and otherwise reads once, few, many or a size class.

clone_size: .
j_call: TRBJ2-1
v_call: TRBV2
d_call: .
cdr3_nt: TGTGCCAGCAGGGGAGGTGGGAGTAAGTCCTACAATGAGCAGTTCTTC
cdr3_aa: CASRGGGSKSYNEQFF

clone_size: few
j_call: TRBJ2-7
v_call: TRBV6-2/TRBV6-3
d_call: .
cdr3_nt: TGTGCCAGCAGCTACCACGGAGATCCCCAATACGAGCAGTACTTC
cdr3_aa: CASSYHGDPQYEQYF

clone_size: few
j_call: TRBJ2-3
v_call: TRBV29-1
d_call: .
cdr3_nt: TGCAGCGTTGACCTTACAGTTGTCGGCACAGATACGCAGTATTTT
cdr3_aa: CSVDLTVVGTDTQYF

clone_size: .
j_call: TRBJ1-6
v_call: TRBV4-3
d_call: .
cdr3_nt: TGCGCCAGCAGCCAAACAGGGAAGAGCGGTTCACCCCTCCACTTT
cdr3_aa: CASSQTGKSGSPLHF

clone_size: few
j_call: TRBJ2-1
v_call: TRBV7-2
d_call: TRBD1
cdr3_nt: TGTGCCAGCAGCCCACAGGGGCCCAGCTCCTACAATGAGCAGTTCTTC
cdr3_aa: CASSPQGPSSYNEQFF

clone_size: few
j_call: TRBJ2-7
v_call: TRBV6-2/TRBV6-3
d_call: TRBD2
cdr3_nt: TGTGCCAGCAGCCCGACAAGGCGGGAGGGCTCCTACGAGCAGTACTTC
cdr3_aa: CASSPTRREGSYEQYF

clone_size: few
j_call: TRBJ2-1
v_call: TRBV15
d_call: TRBD2
cdr3_nt: TGTGCCACCAGTTGGGGCGGGGGAGGGTACAATGAGCAGTTCTTC
cdr3_aa: CATSWGGGGYNEQFF

clone_size: .
j_call: TRBJ2-5
v_call: TRBV20-1
d_call: TRBD2
cdr3_nt: TGCAGTGAGGTGGAAATGTCGGGGGGAAGTGAGACCCAGTACTTC
cdr3_aa: CSEVEMSGGSETQYF

clone_size: few
j_call: TRBJ2-3
v_call: TRBV2
d_call: .
cdr3_nt: TGTGCCAGCAGTGATCGGGCGGGGGCGAAACAAGATACGCAGTATTTT
cdr3_aa: CASSDRAGAKQDTQYF

clone_size: few
j_call: TRBJ2-7
v_call: TRBV3-1
d_call: .
cdr3_nt: TGTGCCAGCAGCCAGGGGGGGCTTGGTGAGCAGTACTTC
cdr3_aa: CASSQGGLGEQYF

clone_size: .
j_call: TRBJ2-2
v_call: TRBV10-2
d_call: .
cdr3_nt: TGCGCCAGCACCTTCGGCGGGGAGCTGTTTTTT
cdr3_aa: CASTFGGELFF

clone_size: .
j_call: TRBJ2-7
v_call: TRBV2
d_call: .
cdr3_nt: TGTGCCAGCAGTGAACCAGGTATATCCTACGAGCAGTACTTC
cdr3_aa: CASSEPGISYEQYF

clone_size: .
j_call: TRBJ2-2
v_call: TRBV7-2
d_call: TRBD2
cdr3_nt: TGTGCCAGCAGCTTAACGGGACTAGCGGGAGGAGAGCTGTTTTTT
cdr3_aa: CASSLTGLAGGELFF